This T cell receptor (beta chain) was documented in a study of cytomegalovirus exposure and HLA in healthy donors. Across the study: The same platform as the 500 to 700 first-cohort repertoires was used for the 100 to 150 validation repertoires, a later analysis reported.

Only in-frame clones appear in the TCRdb table, and some are missing; sequencing was by immunoSEQ multiplex PCR. The sample includes approximately 230,000 clones, about 90% of them seen just once. Germline lookup yields CDR1 SGHRS and CDR2 YFSETQ. V was pared by 4 bases and J by 8 bases, with 5 bases of the junction left unmatched. The CDR3 covers 14 residues. The source is a man in his late teens or twenties in good health and CMV-seropositive. V and J are TRBV5-1 and TRBJ2-1; 11 bases are shared with TRBD1. The sequencing sample was made of PBMCs. CDR3 DNA: TGCGCCAGCAGCCCGGGACAGGGGGTGGATGAGCAGTTCTTC. Translating it yields CASSPGQGVDEQFF.